What follows are 24 T cell receptor beta chains derived from one specimen sequenced in a study of cytomegalovirus exposure and HLA in healthy donors. It was with 60 Vbeta and 13 Jbeta primers that the PCR ran. Produced via immunoSEQ multiplex PCR; TCRdb's table is partial and in-frame only. Seen here are around 130,000 clones, 75% to 90% observed once, and the top ten hold 1.2%. The source material was PBMCs. These receptors all come from a female donor in good health and CMV-seronegative.

The chain recombines TRBV18 with TRBJ2-2, with D possibly matching TRBD2 (6 bases). The length of the CDR3 is 15 residues. Germline V gives CDR1 KGHSH, CDR2 LQKENI. V was trimmed by 4 bases and J by 0 bases, leaving 9 bases between them. The CDR3 loop is CASSLLASNTGELFF. The CDR3 DNA sequence: TGTGCCAGCTCACTGCTAGCGTCGAACACCGGGGAGCTGTTTTTT.

In DNA form, the CDR3 reads TGTGCCAGCAGTTATGGGAGGACAGAAGCTTTCTTT. Translation gives CASSYGRTEAFF. The V gene is TRBV6-6, the J gene TRBJ1-1; tentatively, D is TRBD1 (5 bases). The CDR3 sequence is 12 residues long. CDR1 and CDR2 (germline): MNHNY, SVGAGI (reference sequence). Trimming took off 3 bases at V and 8 bases at J, with 10 bases between the two ends.

The rearrangement joins TRBV20-1 to TRBJ1-1; no reliable D call. Trimming took 0 bases from V and 9 from J, leaving 5 bases between them. CDR1 and CDR2 from the germline V gene are DFQATT and SNEGSKA (reference sequence). The CDR3 is 10 amino acids. The DNA for the CDR3 is TGCAGTGCTAGAGATGAGAAAGCTTTCTTT. Its translation is CSARDEKAFF.

The V and J genes are TRBV28 and TRBJ1-3; TRBD1 agrees at 7 bases. This CDR3 region has 14 residues. CDR1 and CDR2 (germline): MDHEN, SYDVKM. J was trimmed by 3 bases and V by 7 bases; bases with no gene match: 6. CDR3 protein: CASTLNRGGNTIYF. In DNA form, the CDR3 reads TGTGCCAGCACCCTGAACAGGGGTGGAAACACCATATATTTT.

In its sample, this clone was seen a few times. The chain joins TRBV7-9 to TRBJ2-3; 14 bases match TRBD2. CDR1 and CDR2 (germline): SEHNR, FQNEAQ (reference sequence). J gave up 5 bases and V 5 bases, and 6 bases lay outside the gene matches. This CDR3 is 16 amino acids long. The CDR3 reads CASSPGLAGVLDTQYF. The CDR3 coding sequence is TGTGCCAGCAGCCCGGGACTAGCGGGAGTGTTAGATACGCAGTATTTT.

The gene calls are TRBV5-6 and TRBJ2-1; D not certain. CDR1 is SGHDT, CDR2 YYEEEE, per germline. V was shortened by 0 bases and J by 7 bases, with 8 bases between the two germline ends. The CDR3 runs to 13 residues. This CDR3 reads CASSLGSWNEQFF. The CDR3 coding sequence is TGTGCCAGCAGCTTGGGTAGCTGGAATGAGCAGTTCTTC.

CDR3 sequence (DNA): TGCGCCAGCAGGTCAGGGGAAATGAACACTGAAGCTTTCTTT. Protein: CASRSGEMNTEAFF. The chain links TRBV5-1 to TRBJ1-1; D possibly corresponds to TRBD1 (6 bases). Per germline, CDR1 SGHRS and CDR2 YFSETQ. The CDR3 sequence is 14 residues long. V lost 5 bases, J lost 0 bases, and 11 bases lay in between.

V gene TRBV29-1 combines with J gene TRBJ2-5; 7 positions match TRBD1. V trimming: 4 bases; J trimming: 5 bases; junction bases outside the gene matches: 4. The germline CDR1 and CDR2 sequences are SQVTM and ANQGSEA. This CDR3 contains 12 residues. The CDR3, as DNA: TGCAGCGTTGTGAGGGGGCTGGAGACCCAGTACTTC. This codes for CSVVRGLETQYF. The full variable domain, with the rest looked up from reference TRBV29-1 and TRBJ2-5, is SAVISQKPSRDICQRGTSLTIQCQVDSQVTMMFWYRQQPGQSLTLIATANQGSEATYESGFVIDKFPISRPNLTFSTLTVSNMSPEDSSIYLCSVVRGLETQYFGPGTRLLVL.

Remarks on this clone: This CDR3 fails to terminate in the conserved phenylalanine or tryptophan, so it likely reflects a read error. The rearrangement joins TRBV28 to TRBJ1-4; the D gene is possibly TRBD1 (5 bases). The CDR3 is 15 residues long. Trimming shortened V by 3 bases and J by 3 bases, and 11 bases separated the two germline ends. Germline CDR1 and CDR2: MDHEN and SYDVKM. For the CDR3, the DNA is TGTGCCAGCAGTTTCGGGGGGGGTTCTAATGAAAAACTGTTTGTT. As protein: CASSFGGGSNEKLFV.

This clone was seen only once. The CDR3 protein is CASSLIPGGFYEQYF. The CDR3 DNA is TGTGCCAGCAGTTTAATTCCCGGGGGTTTCTACGAGCAGTACTTC. The gene calls are TRBV27 and TRBJ2-7, with D possibly being TRBD2 (6 bases). V was cut by 2 bases and J by 3 bases, with 14 bases left in between. CDR1 is MNHEY and CDR2 is SMNVEV in the germline V gene (reference sequence). This CDR3 is built from 15 residues.

This clone was observed a few times. The J gene is TRBJ1-3, the V gene TRBV4-1; D may be TRBD1 (5 bases). Looked up from germline, CDR1 is MGHRA and CDR2 is YSYEKL. The CDR3 sequence is 15 residues long. Trimming shortened V by 1 base and J by 3 bases, and 10 bases separated the two germline ends. CDR3: CASSQVGGIGNTIYF. The DNA of the CDR3 is TGCGCCAGCAGCCAAGTTGGGGGGATTGGAAACACCATATATTTT.

The chain employs TRBV9 and TRBJ2-1; TRBD1 aligns across 7 bases. Trimming cost V 3 bases and J 3 bases; bases outside gene matches: 3. CDR3 length: 14 amino acids. From germline, CDR1 is SGDLS and CDR2 YYNGEE. CDR3 amino acids: CASSARDSYNEQFF. In DNA form, the CDR3 reads TGTGCCAGCAGCGCCAGGGACAGCTACAATGAGCAGTTCTTC.

The genes are TRBV4-1 and TRBJ2-7; TRBD1 matches at 8 bases. Trimming at V came to 3 bases and at J to 7 bases, leaving 8 bases not matched to a gene. The CDR3 consists of 14 residues. Germline-derived CDR1 and CDR2 are MGHRA and YSYEKL. CDR3 nucleotides: TGCGCCAGCAGCCACCCGGACAGGGTCGGAGAGCAGTACTTC. This gives the protein CASSHPDRVGEQYF.

This chain connects TRBV14 to TRBJ2-3, with a weak D call TRBD2 (5 bases). Trimming left V 5 bases short and J 6 bases short, with 9 bases between. CDR3 size: 12 residues. The germline CDR1 and CDR2 sequences are SGHDN and FVKESK. The CDR3 coding sequence is TGTGCCAGCAGCGAGGGCTCGGATACGCAGTATTTT. This translates into CASSEGSDTQYF.

The chain is built from TRBV5-1 and TRBJ2-5, with a possible D match to TRBD1 (6 bases). Trimming took off 1 base at V and 2 bases at J, with 12 bases between the two ends. Germline lookup yields CDR1 SGHRS and CDR2 YFSETQ. The length of the CDR3 is 15 residues. CDR3 residues: CASSLTGLPQETQYF. Written as DNA, the CDR3 is TGCGCCAGCAGCTTGACAGGGCTTCCTCAAGAGACCCAGTACTTC.

This rearrangement joins TRBV28 to TRBJ2-7, with 8 nucleotides matching TRBD2. J gave up 3 bases and V 3 bases, and 7 bases lay outside the gene matches. CDR3 size: 15 residues. Germline V CDR1 and CDR2: MDHEN, SYDVKM. CDR3 in amino acids: CASSFRTSGDYEQYF. CDR3 nucleotide sequence: TGTGCCAGCAGTTTTCGTACTAGCGGCGACTACGAGCAGTACTTC.

This sequence joins TRBV13 and TRBJ2-7; D call uncertain. This CDR3 spans 14 amino acids. From germline, CDR1 is PRHDT and CDR2 FYEKMQ (reference sequence). Trimming removed 2 bases from V and 1 base from J, with 9 bases in between. The CDR3 is CASSLLQSSYEQYF. In DNA, the CDR3 is TGTGCCAGCAGCTTATTACAATCTTCCTACGAGCAGTACTTC.

This clone was seen a few times. J is TRBJ2-7 and V is TRBV19, with D maybe TRBD1 (5 bases). Germline-derived CDR1 and CDR2 are LNHDA and SQIVND (reference sequence). Trimming took off 4 bases at V and 0 bases at J, with 13 bases between the two ends. The CDR3 is 15 amino acids. This chain's CDR3 is CASSTGQSSSYEQYF. As DNA, the CDR3 is TGTGCCAGTAGTACAGGACAATCTAGCTCCTACGAGCAGTACTTC.

The J gene is TRBJ2-7, the V gene TRBV6-5; D is unclear. Germline V gene data show CDR1 as MNHEY and CDR2 as SVGAGI. V was shortened by 5 bases and J by 3 bases, with 11 bases between the two germline ends. CDR3 length equals 13 residues. The CDR3 reads CASSDSVRYEQYF. CDR3 nucleotides: TGTGCCAGCAGTGATTCAGTACGCTACGAGCAGTACTTC.

This clone has more than one count but fewer than ten. The chain links TRBV27 to TRBJ1-5; D unclear. Germline loops: CDR1 MNHEY, CDR2 SMNVEV (reference sequence). The CDR3 consists of 14 residues. V was cut by 4 bases and J by 3 bases, with 10 bases left in between. This CDR3 reads CASSSHRVNQPQHF. CDR3 nucleotides: TGTGCCAGCAGTTCCCATCGCGTCAATCAGCCCCAGCATTTT.

This clone was counted between two and nine times. The genes are TRBV7-9 and TRBJ2-1; 9 nucleotides match TRBD2. The length of the CDR3 is 17 residues. Germline V gives CDR1 SEHNR, CDR2 FQNEAQ (reference sequence). V lost 1 base, J lost 4 bases, and 8 bases stayed unmatched. CDR3 DNA: TGTGCCAGCAGCTTAGAAAGCGGGAGGCGAAGATACAATGAGCAGTTCTTC. The encoded protein is CASSLESGRRRYNEQFF. The entire variable domain, with the rest obtained from reference TRBV7-9 and TRBJ2-1, is as follows: DTGVSQNPRHKITKRGQNVTFRCDPISEHNRLYWYRQTLGQGPEFLTYFQNEAQLEKSRLLSDRFSAERPKGSFSTLEIQRTEQGDSAMYLCASSLESGRRRYNEQFFGPGTRLTVL.

The J gene is TRBJ1-5, the V gene TRBV28, with 9 bases aligning to TRBD1. This CDR3 spans 12 amino acids. J lost 6 bases, V lost 8 bases, and 2 bases had no gene match. From germline, CDR1 is MDHEN and CDR2 SYDVKM. Here the CDR3 reads CASGDRVQPQHF. The CDR3 DNA is TGTGCCAGCGGGGACAGGGTTCAGCCCCAGCATTTT.

The CDR3 spells CASSLGLGNEQFF. CDR3 in DNA: TGTGCCAGCAGTTTGGGACTAGGCAATGAGCAGTTCTTC. V usage is TRBV28 and J usage is TRBJ2-1, with 8 bases that match TRBD2. V lost 3 bases and J lost 6; bases outside the gene matches: 1. The CDR3 is 13 residues long. Per the germline V gene, CDR1 is MDHEN and CDR2 is SYDVKM.

The V call is TRBV7-9, the J call TRBJ1-4; 9 bases fit TRBD1. The CDR3 length is 13 residues. Germline CDR1 reads SEHNR; CDR2 reads FQNEAQ (reference sequence). After removal of 10 bases from V and 3 bases from J, the junction contained 3 bases not matched to a gene. CDR3 sequence (DNA): TGTGCCACTCGGACAGGGGCTAATGAAAAACTGTTTTTT. Protein: CATRTGANEKLFF.